This T cell receptor beta chain was identified in a study of graft-versus-host responses after intestinal transplantation. Study-level background: Once they had received anti-thymocyte globulin induction, all recipients took tacrolimus and steroids for two to three years.

As to this clone: The antigen is undetermined.

Study outcomes and limitations: Maximum circulating GvH clone levels tracked with early post-transplant HvG decreases. GvH clonotypes were identified within recipient marrow, with a subset emerging first in ileum or blood. High graft-versus-host to host-versus-graft clonal ratios were found in allografts of patients who had graft-donor T cell macrochimerism.

Unmatched junction bases numbered 11, after V lost 4 bases and J lost 1 base. Germline V CDR1 and CDR2: LGHNA, YNFKEQ. CDR3 length: 18 residues. Some clones are missing from TCRdb's copy, which holds only in-frame ones; the method was immunoSEQ multiplex PCR. The sample records 80,000 to 100,000 clones, 75% to 90% being singletons. This TCR was recovered from a human donor who received an intestinal transplant. The V gene is TRBV4-2, the J gene TRBJ1-4; 8 bases line up with TRBD1. Material: unstimulated CD4+ T cells sorted from spleen or lymph node cells, obtained before intestinal transplant. The chain's CDR3 is CASSPQDREDLTNEKLFF. DNA of the CDR3: TGTGCCAGCAGCCCGCAGGACAGGGAGGATTTAACTAATGAAAAACTGTTTTTT.